This is a list of T cell receptor beta chains from one sample in a study of cytomegalovirus exposure and HLA in healthy donors. Sequencing was performed with immunoSEQ multiplex PCR; in TCRdb, only in-frame clones are kept and a portion is missing. Altogether about 130,000 clones are present, 65% to 75% being singletons, with the ten largest covering more than 6%. Sequencing used PBMCs. Receptors originate from a man between 35 and 55 years old in good health and CMV-seropositive. CDR3s include the opening cysteine and the closing phenylalanine or tryptophan. A D gene is named only where the DNA matches it firmly. Not all rows give a size; the values are once, few, many and, for expanded clones, a class.

CDR3aa: CASSIGYRTGGNQPQHF
CDR3nt: TGTGCCAGTAGTATTGGGTATAGGACAGGGGGGAATCAGCCCCAGCATTTT
j_gene: TRBJ1-5
d_gene: TRBD1
len: 17
abundance: NA
v_gene: TRBV19

CDR3aa: CASGSRGDPSYEQYF
CDR3nt: TGCGCCAGCGGGAGCCGAGGAGATCCCTCCTACGAGCAGTACTTC
j_gene: TRBJ2-7
d_gene: NA
len: 15
abundance: NA
v_gene: TRBV5-1

CDR3aa: CASRPWDNGNTIYF
CDR3nt: TGTGCCAGCAGACCTTGGGACAATGGAAACACCATATATTTT
j_gene: TRBJ1-3
d_gene: NA
len: 14
abundance: few
v_gene: TRBV6-5

CDR3aa: CASSRQGNYGYTF
CDR3nt: TGTGCCAGCAGTAGACAGGGCAACTATGGCTACACCTTC
j_gene: TRBJ1-2
d_gene: TRBD1
len: 13
abundance: NA
v_gene: TRBV25-1

CDR3aa: CARPLRGEQFF
CDR3nt: TGTGCCAGACCACTAAGGGGTGAGCAGTTCTTC
j_gene: TRBJ2-1
d_gene: NA
len: 11
abundance: NA
v_gene: TRBV21-1

CDR3aa: CASSETAPSTGELFF
CDR3nt: TGTGCCAGCTCTGAGACAGCCCCATCCACCGGGGAGCTGTTTTTT
j_gene: TRBJ2-2
d_gene: NA
len: 15
abundance: few
v_gene: TRBV18

CDR3aa: CASSLVSPPGSYGYTF
CDR3nt: TGTGCCAGCAGTTTAGTCAGCCCCCCAGGGTCCTATGGCTACACCTTC
j_gene: TRBJ1-2
d_gene: NA
len: 16
abundance: NA
v_gene: TRBV27

CDR3aa: CASSPRTSGSSGELFF
CDR3nt: TGTGCCAGCAGCCCCAGGACTAGCGGGAGCTCCGGGGAGCTGTTTTTT
j_gene: TRBJ2-2
d_gene: TRBD2
len: 16
abundance: NA
v_gene: TRBV9

CDR3aa: CASRINNEQFF
CDR3nt: TGTGCCAGCAGAATCAACAATGAGCAGTTCTTC
j_gene: TRBJ2-1
d_gene: NA
len: 11
abundance: NA
v_gene: TRBV2

CDR3aa: CASSVELARGYF
CDR3nt: TGTGCCAGCAGTGTGGAACTAGCCCGGGGTTACTTC
j_gene: TRBJ2-5
d_gene: NA
len: 12
abundance: few
v_gene: TRBV2

CDR3aa: CASSYLGQRVYEQYF
CDR3nt: TGTGCCAGCAGTTACCTGGGGCAGAGAGTTTACGAGCAGTACTTC
j_gene: TRBJ2-7
d_gene: NA
len: 15
abundance: NA
v_gene: TRBV6-5

CDR3aa: CASSEGTGGGTEAFF
CDR3nt: TGTGCCAGCAGTGAAGGGACAGGGGGGGGCACTGAAGCTTTCTTT
j_gene: TRBJ1-1
d_gene: TRBD1
len: 15
abundance: NA
v_gene: TRBV6-1

CDR3aa: CASSIGGAKNSPLHF
CDR3nt: TGTGCCAGCAGCATCGGGGGAGCGAAGAATTCACCCCTCCACTTT
j_gene: TRBJ1-6
d_gene: NA
len: 15
abundance: NA
v_gene: TRBV5-8

CDR3aa: CASSVLAGEQYF
CDR3nt: TGTGCCAGCAGCGTACTGGCGGGCGAGCAGTACTTC
j_gene: TRBJ2-7
d_gene: NA
len: 12
abundance: NA
v_gene: TRBV9

CDR3aa: CASSSYPTGGPNTQYF
CDR3nt: TGTGCCAGCAGTTCCTACCCGACAGGGGGCCCAAATACGCAGTATTTT
j_gene: TRBJ2-3
d_gene: TRBD1
len: 16
abundance: NA
v_gene: TRBV27

CDR3aa: CASAGTGIQYEQYF
CDR3nt: TGTGCCAGCGCTGGGACAGGGATTCAGTACGAGCAGTACTTC
j_gene: TRBJ2-7
d_gene: TRBD1
len: 14
abundance: NA
v_gene: TRBV28

CDR3aa: CASSLRGGIHEQYF
CDR3nt: TGTGCCAGCAGCTTAAGGGGGGGGATCCACGAGCAGTACTTC
j_gene: TRBJ2-7
d_gene: NA
len: 14
abundance: NA
v_gene: TRBV7-6

CDR3aa: CAVKGLVWIEQFF
CDR3nt: TGTGCCGTTAAGGGACTAGTCTGGATCGAGCAGTTCTTC
j_gene: TRBJ2-1
d_gene: TRBD2
len: 13
abundance: NA
v_gene: TRBV6-1

CDR3aa: CASSWGLRAAGELFF
CDR3nt: TGCGCCAGCAGCTGGGGACTACGGGCCGCCGGGGAGCTGTTTTTT
j_gene: TRBJ2-2
d_gene: TRBD2
len: 15
abundance: NA
v_gene: TRBV5-1

CDR3aa: CASTERGADTEAFF
CDR3nt: TGTGCCAGCACTGAACGGGGGGCAGACACTGAAGCTTTCTTT
j_gene: TRBJ1-1
d_gene: NA
len: 14
abundance: NA
v_gene: TRBV6-1

CDR3aa: CSVEARGIAGYTF
CDR3nt: TGCAGCGTTGAGGCCAGGGGTATTGCTGGCTACACCTTC
j_gene: TRBJ1-2
d_gene: NA
len: 13
abundance: once
v_gene: TRBV29-1

CDR3aa: CASSKMGGRITGELFF
CDR3nt: TGTGCCAGCAGCAAAATGGGCGGGAGAATTACCGGGGAGCTGTTTTTT
j_gene: TRBJ2-2
d_gene: NA
len: 16
abundance: NA
v_gene: TRBV21-1

CDR3aa: CASSYRNSPLHF
CDR3nt: TGTGCCAGTAGTTATCGGAATTCACCCCTCCACTTT
j_gene: TRBJ1-6
d_gene: NA
len: 12
abundance: NA
v_gene: TRBV19

CDR3aa: CASSERRVTTVVSEAFF
CDR3nt: TGTGCCAGCAGTGAGCGTCGGGTTACCACTGTTGTATCGGAAGCTTTCTTT
j_gene: TRBJ1-1
d_gene: NA
len: 17
abundance: NA
v_gene: TRBV25-1

CDR3aa: CAGGAGAGGYNEQFF
CDR3nt: TGTGCCGGCGGGGCGGGGGCGGGGGGCTACAATGAGCAGTTCTTC
j_gene: TRBJ2-1
d_gene: TRBD2
len: 15
abundance: NA
v_gene: TRBV7-6

CDR3aa: CASSPLGLVGTEQYF
CDR3nt: TGTGCCAGCTCACCTCTAGGACTAGTGGGAACCGAGCAGTACTTC
j_gene: TRBJ2-7
d_gene: TRBD2
len: 15
abundance: NA
v_gene: TRBV18

CDR3aa: CASSRDRGRGAFF
CDR3nt: TGTGCCAGCTCTCGGGACAGGGGGCGAGGAGCTTTCTTT
j_gene: TRBJ1-1
d_gene: TRBD1
len: 13
abundance: NA
v_gene: TRBV18

CDR3aa: CASTPRRGGGENEQFF
CDR3nt: TGTGCCAGCACCCCTAGGCGGGGGGGCGGGGAAAATGAGCAGTTCTTC
j_gene: TRBJ2-1
d_gene: TRBD2
len: 16
abundance: once
v_gene: TRBV5-4

CDR3aa: CASSPLTRANTGELFF
CDR3nt: TGTGCCAGCAGTCCTCTGACTAGGGCGAACACCGGGGAGCTGTTTTTT
j_gene: TRBJ2-2
d_gene: NA
len: 16
abundance: few
v_gene: TRBV28

CDR3aa: CASSYSPGRGEQFF
CDR3nt: TGTGCCAGCAGTTACTCCCCCGGGCGGGGGGAGCAGTTCTTC
j_gene: TRBJ2-1
d_gene: TRBD2
len: 14
abundance: NA
v_gene: TRBV6-5

CDR3aa: CASSPPTSGTYEQYF
CDR3nt: TGTGCCAGCAGCCCTCCCACTAGCGGGACCTACGAGCAGTACTTC
j_gene: TRBJ2-7
d_gene: TRBD2
len: 15
abundance: few
v_gene: TRBV14

CDR3aa: CASSRMGGARYEQYF
CDR3nt: TGTGCCAGCAGCCGAATGGGGGGGGCGAGATACGAGCAGTACTTC
j_gene: TRBJ2-7
d_gene: NA
len: 15
abundance: NA
v_gene: TRBV21-1

CDR3aa: CASSLAGVGEAFF
CDR3nt: TGTGCCAGCAGCTTAGCGGGGGTGGGAGAAGCTTTCTTT
j_gene: TRBJ1-1
d_gene: NA
len: 13
abundance: NA
v_gene: TRBV11-2

CDR3aa: CSARFLGVQYF
CDR3nt: TGCAGTGCTAGATTTTTAGGGGTGCAGTACTTC
j_gene: TRBJ2-7
d_gene: NA
len: 11
abundance: NA
v_gene: TRBV20-1

CDR3aa: CASSPPGGRASEQYF
CDR3nt: TGTGCCAGCTCACCTCCCGGCGGGAGGGCTTCCGAGCAGTACTTC
j_gene: TRBJ2-7
d_gene: TRBD2
len: 15
abundance: NA
v_gene: TRBV18

CDR3aa: CASTGQPYEQYF
CDR3nt: TGTGCCAGCACGGGACAGCCCTACGAGCAGTACTTC
j_gene: TRBJ2-7
d_gene: TRBD1
len: 12
abundance: NA
v_gene: TRBV28

CDR3aa: CASSRNHRDRGRTGELFF
CDR3nt: TGTGCCAGCAGCCGGAACCACCGGGACAGGGGAAGAACCGGGGAGCTGTTTTTT
j_gene: TRBJ2-2
d_gene: TRBD1
len: 18
abundance: NA
v_gene: TRBV4-2

CDR3aa: CASSSRTSVEQYF
CDR3nt: TGTGCCAGCAGTAGTCGGACTAGCGTTGAGCAGTACTTC
j_gene: TRBJ2-7
d_gene: TRBD2
len: 13
abundance: once
v_gene: TRBV28

CDR3aa: CASSGTSGGSYTGELFF
CDR3nt: TGTGCCAGCAGTGGGACTAGCGGGGGCTCATACACCGGGGAGCTGTTTTTT
j_gene: TRBJ2-2
d_gene: TRBD2
len: 17
abundance: NA
v_gene: TRBV27

CDR3aa: CAWSAEVMGGYTF
CDR3nt: TGTGCCTGGAGTGCAGAAGTGATGGGCGGCTACACCTTC
j_gene: TRBJ1-2
d_gene: NA
len: 13
abundance: NA
v_gene: TRBV30

CDR3aa: CASSKGRGGFYGYTF
CDR3nt: TGTGCCAGTAGTAAAGGAAGGGGCGGATTCTATGGCTACACCTTC
j_gene: TRBJ1-2
d_gene: NA
len: 15
abundance: few
v_gene: TRBV19

CDR3aa: CASSLFGETQYF
CDR3nt: TGTGCCAGCAGTTTATTCGGGGAGACCCAGTACTTC
j_gene: TRBJ2-5
d_gene: NA
len: 12
abundance: NA
v_gene: TRBV28

CDR3aa: CASRGRTGGQPQHF
CDR3nt: TGTGCCAGCAGGGGACGGACAGGCGGACAGCCCCAGCATTTT
j_gene: TRBJ1-5
d_gene: TRBD1
len: 14
abundance: NA
v_gene: TRBV2